This T cell receptor beta chain was observed in a study of T-cell reconstitution after alpha-beta-depleted transplantation in children. Findings and limits, study-wide: About two months after transplant, alpha-beta T cells reportedly came from several hundred expanded graft clones. After transplant, high TCRbeta diversity at day 60 in some patients arose from surviving recipient T cells and thymic progenitors. T-cell counts and diversity at one year following transplant were attributed mainly to newly produced T cells.

Preparation of the TCRbeta library was carried out with unique molecular identifiers. TCRdb redid the calling of the PCR reads with MiXCR, one entry per CDR3 protein. The table lists over 400,000 distinct CDR3 sequences, approximately 42% of them singletons. The CDR3 covers 16 residues. V shed 5 bases and J 1 base; nucleotides not matched to a gene: 9. Notes on this clonotype: Its antigen is still unknown.

Sequenced here: PBMCs, sampled before TCRalphabeta/CD19-depleted stem cell transplant. The receptor's source is a girl aged 2-10 years with aplastic anemia, due to receive a stem cell transplant. The chain uses TRBV12-3 or TRBV12-4 and TRBJ2-7; 9 bases align to TRBD1. This CDR3 reads CASSTWDRVGSYEQYF. For the CDR3, the DNA is TGTGCCAGCAGTACGTGGGACAGGGTTGGATCCTACGAGCAGTACTTC.